The clone carrying this T cell receptor (beta chain) was observed a few times. What it binds is not known. Through a sample-barcoded 5' primer and a J-beta primer mix, a second PCR was run for about 6 to 11 cycles. TCRdb re-analysed the 5' RACE reads in MiXCR, keeping a single row per CDR3 protein. The sample has fewer than 800,000 distinct CDR3 sequences, about 30% seen once. This sample was included in a study of blood T cells in healthy people across ages. Study-level points and caveats: It was not possible, with unsorted PBMCs, to conclusively compare naive and antigen-experienced cells. Diversity of TCR beta per million T cells declined in a roughly linear way with age.

The study recruited healthy Caucasian donors from Russia who were aged roughly 6 to 95. This receptor was obtained from an elderly woman in good health. Sequencing was performed on blood.

CDR3 sequence: CASSLATTTGTNEKLFF. The CDR3 nucleotides read TGTGCCAGCAGCTTAGCCACGACTACAGGGACTAATGAAAAACTGTTTTTT. The V gene is TRBV13, the J gene TRBJ1-4; possible D gene TRBD1, 6 bases. The germline V gene has CDR1 PRHDT and CDR2 FYEKMQ (reference sequence). The V end was cut by 1 base, the J end by 2 bases, with 14 bases between. CDR3 length: 17 residues.